A single sample gave rise to the 12 T cell receptor beta chains below, sequenced in a study of CD8+CD57+ T cells in acquired aplastic anemia. TCR beta VDJ combinations and CDR3 sequences were profiled from genomic DNA. TCRdb used MiXCR to reprocess the reads, holding one entry per CDR3 protein. The sample lists 130,000 or so distinct CDR3 sequences, roughly 40% seen once, with roughly 8.9% in the top ten. The sequencing sample was made of sorted CD4+, CD8+, or CD8+CD57+ T cells (not recorded which) from PBMCs. These receptors all come from a human donor in good health, serving as a control.

This clonotype turned up a few times. The chain is built from TRBV11-2 and TRBJ2-3, with TRBD2 matching 9 bases. V gave up 1 base and J gave up 0 bases; unmatched junction bases: 5. Germline-derived CDR1 and CDR2 are SGHAT and FQNNGV. The CDR3 is 17 amino acids. Written as DNA, the CDR3 is TGTGCCAGCAGCTTAGTCAGGGGACTAGCTAGCACAGATACGCAGTATTTT. Translated, it gives CASSLVRGLASTDTQYF.

This clonotype was recorded many times. V gene TRBV10-3 combines with J gene TRBJ1-1; D is ambiguous. The V gene lost 4 bases and the J gene lost 6 bases, with 6 bases spanning the gap. Germline-derived CDR1 and CDR2 are ENHRY and SYGVKD. This CDR3 comprises 11 residues. The chain's CDR3 is CAISGGSEAFF. CDR3 nucleotides: TGTGCCATCAGTGGAGGGTCTGAAGCTTTCTTT.

Ten or more counts support this clonotype. The rearrangement uses TRBV20-1 and TRBJ1-1, with D maybe TRBD1 (5 bases). Between the trimmed V and J ends, which lost 1 base and 1 base, there was a span of 10 bases. Germline V gives CDR1 DFQATT, CDR2 SNEGSKA (reference sequence). The CDR3 runs 14 residues. This CDR3 is CSARVGGGNTEAFF. The CDR3 region has the DNA TGCAGTGCTAGAGTTGGGGGGGGGAACACTGAAGCTTTCTTT.

This clonotype was counted at least ten times. The V call is TRBV12-3 or TRBV12-4, the J call TRBJ1-2; the D is unclear. V was shortened by 3 bases and J by 8 bases, with 13 bases between the two germline ends. The CDR3 sequence is 13 residues long. The CDR3 nucleotides are TGTGCCAGCAGTTTGTTACACGACCCGGGCTACACCTTC. Protein product: CASSLLHDPGYTF.

The CDR3 nucleotides are TGTGCCAGTAGAAAGGGGCAGAGGGCTCAAGAGACCCAGTACTTC. Residues: CASRKGQRAQETQYF. The J gene is TRBJ2-5, the V gene TRBV19, with D perhaps TRBD1 or TRBD2 (5 bases each). This CDR3 has 15 amino acids. Trimming took off 6 bases at V and 2 bases at J, with 16 bases between the two ends. CDR1 LNHDA and CDR2 SQIVND come from the germline V gene (reference sequence).

This clonotype appeared many times. This sequence may be a read error, since a much larger clone differs from it by one base. This is likely a read error, given that the CDR3 carries no conserved phenylalanine or tryptophan at its end. The chain uses TRBV29-1 and TRBJ1-1; no reliable D call. Germline CDR1 and CDR2: SQVTM and ANQGSEA. V lost 7 bases to trimming and J lost 1 base, with 4 bases between them. The CDR3 is made up of 10 amino acids. The CDR3 spells CSATNTEAFL. The CDR3, as DNA: TGCAGCGCAACGAACACTGAAGCTTTCCTT.

V gene TRBV7-9 combines with J gene TRBJ2-7; TRBD2 aligns across 9 bases. The DNA end is more similar to TRBJ2-1, so the J call may be wrong. Germline assignment: CDR1 SEHNR and CDR2 FQNEAQ (reference sequence). The CDR3 is made up of 15 amino acids. The chain's CDR3 is CASSPRTSEYNEQFF. CDR3 DNA sequence: TGTGCCAGCAGCCCAAGGACTAGCGAGTACAATGAGCAGTTCTTC.

This chain joins TRBV5-1 and TRBJ1-6, with TRBD1 matching over 9 bases. The CDR3 is 17 residues long. Germline V gene sequence: CDR1 SGHRS, CDR2 YFSETQ. Germline trimming cut 0 bases from V and 7 bases from J; bases unmatched to any gene: 8. The CDR3 nucleotides read TGCGCCAGCAGCTTGGGGACGAGAACAGGGGGCAATTCACCCCTCCACTTT. Its protein product is CASSLGTRTGGNSPLHF.

This clonotype came up many times. The rearrangement uses TRBV19 and TRBJ1-2, with D uncertain. CDR1 is LNHDA and CDR2 is SQIVND in the germline V gene (reference sequence). The CDR3 length is 15 residues. The germline V and J ends were trimmed by 5 bases and 2 bases, with 15 bases remaining between them. In DNA, the CDR3 is TGTGCCAGTAGTCTTTTTTTAGAACAGAACTATGGCTACACCTTC. It specifies CASSLFLEQNYGYTF.

The table lists this clonotype with many counts. V is TRBV7-9 and J is TRBJ2-5; 9 bases fit TRBD2. The CDR3 extends over 18 amino acids. With V trimmed by 3 bases and J by 1 base, 12 bases remained unmatched. The germline CDR1 and CDR2 sequences are SEHNR and FQNEAQ (reference sequence). The CDR3 loop is CASSFGPQERGVQETQYF. CDR3 DNA: TGTGCCAGCAGCTTTGGTCCTCAGGAGCGGGGGGTCCAAGAGACCCAGTACTTC.

V usage is TRBV20-1 and J usage is TRBJ1-1; TRBD1 matches 9 bases. Germline assignment: CDR1 DFQATT and CDR2 SNEGSKA (reference sequence). This CDR3 has 15 amino acids. The J segment lost 5 bases and the V segment lost 4 bases, leaving 11 bases of the junction unmatched. The DNA of the CDR3 is TGCAGTGCTACGGGGTTACAGGGGGCTTGGACTGAAGCTTTCTTT. Amino acid sequence: CSATGLQGAWTEAFF.

This clonotype was seen at least ten times. The genes are TRBV27 and TRBJ1-6; D may be TRBD1 (5 bases). The CDR3 is 14 residues long. Trimming shortened V by 3 bases and J by 8 bases, and 11 bases separated the two germline ends. The V gene's germline CDR1 is MNHEY and CDR2 SMNVEV (reference sequence). CDR3 residues: CASSFEGKHSPLHF. The DNA for the CDR3 is TGTGCCAGCAGTTTCGAGGGGAAGCATTCACCCCTCCACTTT.